Shown below are 17 T cell receptor beta chains from a single sample sequenced in a study of technical replicates of blood from a few donors. Sequencing was performed with immunoSEQ multiplex PCR; in TCRdb, only in-frame clones are kept and a portion is missing. The top ten clones hold about 0.38% of a sample with 55,000 to 75,000 clones, about 94% of them seen once. What was sequenced was T cells isolated from PBMCs. The receptors stem from a human donor in good health.

The J gene is TRBJ2-6, the V gene TRBV30; D might be TRBD1 (5 bases). Trimming removed 4 bases from V and 0 bases from J, with 13 bases in between. Per germline, CDR1 GTSNPN and CDR2 SVGIG (reference sequence). This CDR3 has 16 residues. The DNA for the CDR3 is TGTGCCTGGACCATTCCAGGGATCTCTGGGGCCAACGTCCTGACTTTC. Its translation is CAWTIPGISGANVLTF.

V is TRBV10-3 and J is TRBJ2-7; 7 nucleotides match TRBD2. J lost 2 bases, V lost 5 bases, and 3 bases had no gene match. CDR3 size: 13 residues. The germline CDR1 and CDR2 sequences are ENHRY and SYGVKD. For the CDR3, the DNA is TGTGCCATCAGTACTAGCGAGACCTACGAGCAGTACTTC. It encodes CAISTSETYEQYF.

The gene calls are TRBV27 and TRBJ2-1; no reliable D call. The CDR3 loop spans 17 amino acids. Per the germline V gene, CDR1 is MNHEY and CDR2 is SMNVEV (reference sequence). Trimming took off 0 bases at V and 2 bases at J, with 14 bases between the two ends. CDR3 in amino acids: CASSLSSSSLAYNEQFF. The CDR3 DNA is TGTGCCAGCAGTTTATCGTCGTCGAGCTTGGCCTACAATGAGCAGTTCTTC.

The chain is built from TRBV7-9 and TRBJ2-7; D not certain. This CDR3 is 11 amino acids long. Trimming cost V 5 bases and J 7 bases, with 9 bases left between them. The germline gives CDR1 SEHNR, CDR2 FQNEAQ (reference sequence). The CDR3 loop is CASSAPGEQYF. The CDR3 DNA reads as TGTGCCAGCAGCGCACCAGGAGAGCAGTACTTC. Full variable domain (outside the CDR3, taken from reference TRBV7-9 and TRBJ2-7): DTGVSQNPRHKITKRGQNVTFRCDPISEHNRLYWYRQTLGQGPEFLTYFQNEAQLEKSRLLSDRFSAERPKGSFSTLEIQRTEQGDSAMYLCASSAPGEQYFGPGTRLTVT.

Only one count was recorded for this clone. The V and J genes are TRBV2 and TRBJ1-1, with D tentatively TRBD1 (6 bases). There are 15 residues in the CDR3. The germline V gene has CDR1 SNHLY and CDR2 FYNNEI. The germline V and J ends were trimmed by 2 bases and 7 bases, with 17 bases remaining between them. The CDR3 sequence: CASSELGQGLIEAFF. The CDR3 bases are TGTGCCAGCAGTGAATTGGGGCAGGGGTTAATTGAAGCTTTCTTT.

This chain uses TRBV5-1 with TRBJ1-1; weak D call: TRBD1 (6 bases). Germline V gene lookup returns CDR1 SGHRS and CDR2 YFSETQ. This CDR3 comprises 14 residues. The ends were cut back, 5 bases at V and 5 bases at J, with 16 bases in the middle. The CDR3 DNA is TGCGCCAGCAGTTTCCGGGGGGGCCTGACTGAAGCTTTCTTT. Translating it yields CASSFRGGLTEAFF.

This rearrangement joins TRBV7-8 to TRBJ2-1, with 7 bases fitting TRBD1. V trimming: 5 bases; J trimming: 6 bases; junction bases outside the gene matches: 7. The CDR3 has 14 amino acids. CDR1 and CDR2 from the germline V gene are SGHVS and FQNEAQ. CDR3 DNA sequence: TGTGCCAGCAGCCGGACCGGGACAGCCAATGAGCAGTTCTTC. Amino acids: CASSRTGTANEQFF.

The J gene is TRBJ2-1, the V gene TRBV30, with a possible D match to TRBD2 (5 bases). CDR3 length equals 13 residues. Germline V lookup: CDR1 GTSNPN, CDR2 SVGIG (reference sequence). V gave up 2 bases and J gave up 5 bases, with 10 bases separating them. The DNA for the CDR3 is TGTGCCTGGAGTCTAGGACTGCACAATGAGCAGTTCTTC. Protein sequence: CAWSLGLHNEQFF.

This clone was observed a single time. At one boundary the junction diverges from the germline segment, which might be a read error. CDR3 protein: CASSLRQGTTDTQYF. The DNA of the CDR3 is TGTGCTAGCAGCTTAAGACAGGGGACGACAGATACGCAGTATTTT. The V gene is TRBV7-7, the J gene TRBJ2-3; 8 positions match TRBD1. Germline CDR1 SSHAT, CDR2 FNYEAQ (reference sequence). This CDR3 spans 15 amino acids.

The chain recombines TRBV28 with TRBJ2-7; 8 bases match TRBD1. Per the germline V gene, CDR1 is MDHEN and CDR2 is SYDVKM. The CDR3 extends over 14 amino acids. Trimming cost V 7 bases and J 3 bases; bases outside gene matches: 8. CDR3 sequence: CASTPWDRLYEQYF. For the CDR3, the DNA is TGTGCCAGCACCCCTTGGGACAGGCTCTACGAGCAGTACTTC. The full variable domain, its missing parts supplied by reference TRBV28 and TRBJ2-7, is DVKVTQSSRYLVKRTGEKVFLECVQDMDHENMFWYRQDPGLGLRLIYFSYDVKMKEKGDIPEGYSVSREKKERFSLILESASTNQTSMYLCASTPWDRLYEQYFGPGTRLTVT.

V and J are TRBV7-2 and TRBJ2-7; possibly TRBD1 for D (6 bases). The CDR3 length is 14 residues. Trimming pared 5 bases from V and 7 bases from J, leaving 18 bases between. Germline CDR1 is SGHTA and CDR2 is FQGNSA. CDR3 coding DNA: TGTGCCAGCAGCCCCCCGAATCAGGGGCGTGAGCAGTACTTC. Translated: CASSPPNQGREQYF.

This chain uses TRBV9 with TRBJ2-3; TRBD2 matches 11 bases. Germline values: CDR1 SGDLS, CDR2 YYNGEE. The CDR3 sequence is 19 residues long. J lost 5 bases, V lost 3 bases, and 17 bases had no gene match. CDR3: CASSENVRLAGISIDTQYF. The CDR3 DNA is TGTGCCAGCAGCGAAAATGTCAGACTAGCGGGAATTTCTATAGATACGCAGTATTTT.

The rearrangement links TRBV2 to TRBJ2-1, with 10 bases identical to TRBD2. After removal of 4 bases from V and 0 bases from J, the junction contained 0 bases not matched to a gene. This CDR3 contains 15 residues. CDR1 SNHLY and CDR2 FYNNEI come from the germline V gene. CDR3 in amino acids: CASSGTSGSYNEQFF. CDR3 DNA: TGTGCCAGCAGTGGGACTAGCGGCTCCTACAATGAGCAGTTCTTC. Supplemented by reference TRBV2 and TRBJ2-1, the full variable domain reads EPEVTQTPSHQVTQMGQEVILRCVPISNHLYFYWYRQILGQKVEFLVSFYNNEISEKSEIFDDQFSVERPDGSNFTLKIRSTKLEDSAMYFCASSGTSGSYNEQFFGPGTRLTVL.

V usage is TRBV5-4 and J usage is TRBJ1-1; 11 bases are shared with TRBD1. Germline CDR1 SGHNT, CDR2 YYREEE (reference sequence). The CDR3 sequence is 15 residues long. The J segment lost 5 bases and the V segment lost 0 bases, leaving 3 bases of the junction unmatched. In DNA form, the CDR3 reads TGTGCCAGCAGCTTGGGGGACAGGGGGAAAACTGAAGCTTTCTTT. Translation gives CASSLGDRGKTEAFF.

The V call is TRBV4-1, the J call TRBJ1-1; possible D gene TRBD1, 6 bases. Germline CDR1 reads MGHRA; CDR2 reads YSYEKL. V was shortened by 3 bases and J by 5 bases, with 19 bases between the two germline ends. The CDR3 has 16 amino acids. As DNA, the CDR3 is TGCGCCAGCAGCCATCCCACGCGGGGGGGCCGAACTGAAGCTTTCTTT. This sequence encodes CASSHPTRGGRTEAFF.

The chain uses TRBV7-9 and TRBJ1-1, with D tentatively TRBD1 (5 bases). Germline V gene data show CDR1 as SEHNR and CDR2 as FQNEAQ (reference sequence). This CDR3 region has 11 residues. With 6 bases removed from V and 5 bases from J, the gap between germline ends came to 7 bases. Here the CDR3 DNA reads TGTGCCAGCAGTCCAGGGACTGAAGCTTTCTTT. It specifies CASSPGTEAFF.

J is TRBJ2-2 and V is TRBV5-1; D is possibly TRBD1 (5 bases). Trimming cost V 0 bases and J 5 bases, with 14 bases left between them. The CDR3 runs to 16 residues. Germline V gives CDR1 SGHRS, CDR2 YFSETQ. This chain's CDR3 is CASSLVGAAVTGELFF. CDR3 DNA: TGCGCCAGCAGCTTGGTAGGGGCAGCAGTTACCGGGGAGCTGTTTTTT.